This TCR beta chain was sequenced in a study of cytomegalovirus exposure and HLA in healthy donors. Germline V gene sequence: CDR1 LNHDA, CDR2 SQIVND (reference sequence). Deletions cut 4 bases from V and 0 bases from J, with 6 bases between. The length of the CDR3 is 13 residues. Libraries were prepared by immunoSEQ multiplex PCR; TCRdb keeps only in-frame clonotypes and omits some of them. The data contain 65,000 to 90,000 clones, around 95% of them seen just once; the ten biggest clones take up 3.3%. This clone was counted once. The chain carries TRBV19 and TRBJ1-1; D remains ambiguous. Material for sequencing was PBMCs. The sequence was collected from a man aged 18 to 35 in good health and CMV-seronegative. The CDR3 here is CASSNIMNTEAFF. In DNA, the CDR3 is TGTGCCAGTAGTAATATAATGAACACTGAAGCTTTCTTT.